These 21 T cell receptor beta chains share one sample of origin, sequenced in a study of shared clonotypes between healthy human individuals. Using immunoSEQ multiplex PCR, the repertoire was profiled, and TCRdb retains in-frame clones only, with some absent. The sample consists of roughly 510,000 clones, over 75% of them appearing once. Input material: PBMCs. These receptors were obtained from a woman aged 40-49 years in good health. Some clones in this sample may be carry-over from other donors' samples.

The chain uses TRBV5-5 and TRBJ2-7; perhaps TRBD1 as D (6 bases). This CDR3 spans 17 amino acids. The germline CDR1 and CDR2 sequences are SGHKS and YYEKEE (reference sequence). Trimming left V 4 bases short and J 4 bases short, with 24 bases between. The CDR3: CASSLSGQTAGWYEQYF. CDR3 coding DNA: TGTGCCAGCAGCCTATCAGGACAGACCGCCGGCTGGTACGAGCAGTACTTC. The full variable domain, completed using reference TRBV5-5 and TRBJ2-7, is DAGVTQSPTHLIKTRGQQVTLRCSPISGHKSVSWYQQVLGQGPQFIFQYYEKEERGRGNFPDRFSARQFPNYSSELNVNALLLGDSALYLCASSLSGQTAGWYEQYFGPGTRLTVT.

This clone has just one count. This chain uses TRBV28 with TRBJ1-5, with D possibly being TRBD1 (6 bases). Germline V lookup: CDR1 MDHEN, CDR2 SYDVKM. V gave up 4 bases and J gave up 2 bases, with 12 bases separating them. The CDR3 is 15 residues long. CDR3 in amino acids: CASSWGARGNQPQHF. As DNA, the CDR3 is TGTGCCAGCAGTTGGGGGGCCAGGGGCAATCAGCCCCAGCATTTT.

The chain is built from TRBV14 and TRBJ1-1; D unresolved. Germline lookup yields CDR1 SGHDN and CDR2 FVKESK. The V and J ends lost 0 bases and 8 bases respectively, with 10 bases between them. The CDR3 length is 13 residues. CDR3 nucleotides: TGTGCCAGCAGCCAAGATATGTTGGGGGAAGCTTTCTTT. Translation: CASSQDMLGEAFF. Combining the CDR3 with reference TRBV14 and TRBJ1-1 gives the whole variable domain EAGVTQFPSHSVIEKGQTVTLRCDPISGHDNLYWYRRVMGKEIKFLLHFVKESKQDESGMPNNRFLAERTGGTYSTLKVQPAELEDSGVYFCASSQDMLGEAFFGQGTRLTVV.

The rearrangement uses TRBV6-5 and TRBJ2-7, with D unclear. This CDR3 contains 13 residues. The V and J ends lost 7 bases and 7 bases respectively, with 17 bases between them. Germline values: CDR1 MNHEY, CDR2 SVGAGI. The CDR3 coding sequence is TGTGCCAGCAACGCACCTTCTAGTGATGAGCAGTACTTC. This gives the protein CASNAPSSDEQYF.

This chain joins TRBV2 and TRBJ2-7, with 13 nucleotides matching TRBD2. Germline V lookup: CDR1 SNHLY, CDR2 FYNNEI. CDR3 size: 16 residues. V was clipped by 3 bases and J by 2 bases; unmatched bases: 4. The CDR3 DNA sequence: TGTGCCAGCAGTGAGCACGGGACTAGCGGGACCTACGAGCAGTACTTC. Residues: CASSEHGTSGTYEQYF. Full variable domain (outside the CDR3, taken from reference TRBV2 and TRBJ2-7): EPEVTQTPSHQVTQMGQEVILRCVPISNHLYFYWYRQILGQKVEFLVSFYNNEISEKSEIFDDQFSVERPDGSNFTLKIRSTKLEDSAMYFCASSEHGTSGTYEQYFGPGTRLTVT.

This chain connects TRBV15 to TRBJ1-4; D gene unclear. CDR1 and CDR2 from the germline V gene are LNHNV and YYDKDF (reference sequence). Trimming took 0 bases from V and 13 from J, leaving 18 bases between them. The CDR3 totals 15 residues. The CDR3 spells CATSRDMPSLSGLFF. The CDR3 DNA reads as TGTGCCACCAGCAGAGATATGCCCAGCCTATCAGGACTGTTTTTT.

V is TRBV10-3 and J is TRBJ1-3; D is possibly TRBD1 (6 bases). The CDR3 consists of 15 residues. V lost 4 bases and J lost 1, with 11 bases in between. From germline, CDR1 is ENHRY and CDR2 SYGVKD. This CDR3 reads CAISGGPRSGNTIYF. DNA for the CDR3: TGTGCCATCAGTGGGGGGCCAAGGTCTGGAAACACCATATATTTT.

The chain recombines TRBV27 with TRBJ2-5; no definite D call. Trimming took off 4 bases at V and 2 bases at J, with 11 bases between the two ends. The CDR3 runs 14 residues. Per the germline V gene, CDR1 is MNHEY and CDR2 is SMNVEV (reference sequence). DNA for the CDR3: TGTGCCAGCAGTTACCGCCACAGTCAAGAGACCCAGTACTTC. Protein sequence: CASSYRHSQETQYF.

The chain carries TRBV5-1 and TRBJ1-6, with a possible D match to TRBD1 (5 bases). V was cut by 0 bases and J by 10 bases, with 17 bases left in between. CDR3 length: 16 amino acids. CDR1 is SGHRS, CDR2 YFSETQ, per germline. The CDR3 DNA follows: TGCGCCAGCAGCTTGGAAGGCGCAGGGAGGGAATCACCCCTCCACTTT. Amino acids: CASSLEGAGRESPLHF. Drawing the rest from reference TRBV5-1 and TRBJ1-6, the complete variable domain is KAGVTQTPRYLIKTRGQQVTLSCSPISGHRSVSWYQQTPGQGLQFLFEYFSETQRNKGNFPGRFSGRQFSNSRSEMNVSTLELGDSALYLCASSLEGAGRESPLHFGNGTRLTVT.

The gene calls are TRBV15 and TRBJ2-1; 9 positions match TRBD1. CDR1 and CDR2 (germline): LNHNV, YYDKDF (reference sequence). Trimming removed 3 bases from V and 5 bases from J; junction bases left unmatched: 5. This CDR3 has 15 residues. The CDR3 bases are TGTGCCACCAGCAGCCCTCGGGACAGGGACAATGAGCAGTTCTTC. This translates into CATSSPRDRDNEQFF.

The rearrangement uses TRBV19 and TRBJ2-3; weak D call: TRBD1 (6 bases). V was pared by 5 bases and J by 1 base, with 10 bases between. The CDR3 runs to 14 residues. CDR1 is LNHDA, CDR2 SQIVND, per germline (reference sequence). The CDR3 DNA reads as TGTGCCAGTAGTCAACAGGGAGGCACAGATACGCAGTATTTT. Protein sequence: CASSQQGGTDTQYF.

V is TRBV7-8 and J is TRBJ2-1; possibly TRBD2 for D (6 bases). Germline V gives CDR1 SGHVS, CDR2 FQNEAQ. This CDR3 is built from 16 residues. Trimming left V 4 bases short and J 9 bases short, with 22 bases between. The CDR3 loop reads CASSSGGASYLGEQFF. CDR3 nucleotides: TGTGCCAGCAGCTCCGGAGGGGCTAGCTATCTCGGTGAGCAGTTCTTC. Drawing the rest from reference TRBV7-8 and TRBJ2-1, the complete variable domain is GAGVSQSPRYKVAKRGQDVALRCDPISGHVSLFWYQQALGQGPEFLTYFQNEAQLDKSGLPSDRFFAERPEGSVSTLKIQRTQQEDSAVYLCASSSGGASYLGEQFFGPGTRLTVL.

This clone was seen a handful of times. The chain is built from TRBV6-5 and TRBJ2-7; TRBD2 matches 8 bases. The germline V gene has CDR1 MNHEY and CDR2 SVGAGI. V shed 8 bases, J shed 3 bases, and the junction held 6 bases outside the gene matches. This CDR3 is built from 13 residues. The CDR3: CASALAVNYEQYF. DNA of the CDR3: TGTGCCAGCGCACTAGCGGTCAACTACGAGCAGTACTTC.

The chain employs TRBV28 and TRBJ1-5, with 8 bases matching TRBD1. Per the germline V gene, CDR1 is MDHEN and CDR2 is SYDVKM. The trim removed 6 bases at V and 6 bases at J, leaving 10 bases unmatched. This CDR3 has 15 residues. The CDR3 DNA sequence: TGTGCCAGCAGCCAGGACAGGGTATCGGTTCAGCCCCAGCATTTT. This gives the protein CASSQDRVSVQPQHF.

This chain links TRBV9 with TRBJ1-2; the D is unclear. Between the trimmed V and J ends, which lost 6 bases and 2 bases, there was a span of 8 bases. The germline V gene has CDR1 SGDLS and CDR2 YYNGEE. This CDR3 is 12 amino acids long. CDR3 in amino acids: CASTDRNYGYTF. In nucleotides, the CDR3 is TGTGCCAGCACAGATAGAAACTATGGCTACACCTTC.

The chain's CDR3 is CAWSVYRSEAFF. The CDR3 nucleotides read TGTGCCTGGAGTGTGTACAGGTCAGAAGCTTTCTTT. This chain uses TRBV30 with TRBJ1-1; possibly TRBD1 for D (5 bases). Trimming took off 0 bases at V and 8 bases at J, with 10 bases between the two ends. The CDR3 is 12 residues long. From germline, CDR1 is GTSNPN and CDR2 SVGIG (reference sequence).

The gene calls are TRBV4-2 and TRBJ2-3; TRBD2 aligns across 10 bases. Germline CDR1 is LGHNA and CDR2 is YNFKEQ. The trim removed 0 bases at V and 2 bases at J, leaving 14 bases unmatched. This CDR3 is built from 20 residues. The CDR3 is CASSQDVASGSGGPTDTQYF. The CDR3 DNA is TGTGCCAGCAGCCAAGATGTCGCTAGCGGGAGTGGGGGGCCCACAGATACGCAGTATTTT.

This chain uses TRBV7-2 with TRBJ2-3; TRBD2 might be the D (6 bases). CDR1 and CDR2 from the germline V gene are SGHTA and FQGNSA. The CDR3 consists of 15 residues. The germline V and J ends were trimmed by 4 bases and 4 bases, with 15 bases remaining between them. In nucleotides, the CDR3 is TGTGCCAGCAGCTCTACGGGACTCCCGGCAGATACGCAGTATTTT. Translated: CASSSTGLPADTQYF.

This clone has only one observation. This rearrangement joins TRBV19 to TRBJ2-7, with D possibly matching TRBD2 (5 bases). The ends were cut back, 4 bases at V and 2 bases at J, with 15 bases in the middle. Germline assignment: CDR1 LNHDA and CDR2 SQIVND (reference sequence). This CDR3 has 15 residues. CDR3 sequence: CASSTNGVNTYEQYF. The CDR3 bases are TGTGCCAGTAGTACCAACGGGGTTAATACCTACGAGCAGTACTTC.

This chain links TRBV7-8 with TRBJ1-2; D gene ambiguous. The germline gives CDR1 SGHVS, CDR2 FQNEAQ. V lost 4 bases, J lost 8 bases, and 11 bases lay in between. The CDR3 sequence is 12 residues long. The CDR3 DNA reads as TGTGCCAGCAGCTCCCGACTGGGGGGCTACACCTTC. It translates to CASSSRLGGYTF.

The rearrangement joins TRBV7-3 to TRBJ1-6; D not certain. CDR1 is SGHTA and CDR2 is FQGTGA in the germline V gene. The CDR3 contains 14 residues. V was shortened by 2 bases and J by 2 bases, with 4 bases between the two germline ends. The CDR3 region is CASSLGAYNSPLHF. CDR3 nucleotide sequence: TGTGCCAGCAGCTTAGGGGCCTATAATTCACCCCTCCACTTT.